This T cell receptor (beta chain) is drawn from a study of Graves' ophthalmopathy and Graves' hyperthyroidism. About the research overall: Peripheral blood was gathered at first diagnosis, ahead of any treatment whatsoever. Study findings and constraints: Blood also held most thyroid clonotypes expanded above 0.001 frequency.

TCR beta CDR3 regions were amplified from RNA transcripts. HTBI primers were employed in first-round RT-PCR, then a second-round multiplex PCR followed. TCRdb ran MiXCR on the multiplex PCR reads and lists one entry per CDR3 protein. The sample has 300,000 or so distinct CDR3 sequences; roughly 15% are singletons. This clonotype has at least ten counts. The antigen is undetermined. CDR1 MNHNS and CDR2 SASEGT come from the germline V gene. This CDR3 contains 11 residues. The germline V and J ends were trimmed by 10 bases and 7 bases, with 11 bases remaining between them. Input material: peripheral blood. This receptor was taken from an adult man with Graves' ophthalmopathy. The genes are TRBV6-1 and TRBJ2-1; the D is unclear. CDR3 sequence (DNA): TGTGCCACCACCCGAAAGAATGAGCAGTTCTTC. This gives the protein CATTRKNEQFF.